This T cell receptor beta chain is drawn from a study of blood T cell repertoires in COVID-19. Study details: Sample material is recorded as cDNA or gDNA derived from T cells, B-cell-depleted T cells, or PBMCs.

Germline V gene data show CDR1 as MNHEY and CDR2 as SVGAGI. This CDR3 spans 14 amino acids. With 5 bases removed from V and 1 base from J, the gap between germline ends came to 11 bases. Authors' methods: It was from reference gene primer amplification that nucleated cell counts were estimated. Here immunoSEQ multiplex PCR was the method, and the copy in TCRdb shows in-frame clones only, minus some. That table supplies the V and J calls and clone size; D and trimming were determined from the DNA. The data hold more than 150,000 clones, with over 75% observed a single time. This clone showed up just a few times.

This receptor was taken from an elderly woman with active or convalescent COVID-19. The gene calls are TRBV6-5 and TRBJ2-5; D possibly corresponds to TRBD1 (6 bases). The source material was peripheral blood. In DNA, the CDR3 is TGTGCCAGCAGTCGACAGGCCTTCCAAGAGACCCAGTACTTC. It codes for CASSRQAFQETQYF.